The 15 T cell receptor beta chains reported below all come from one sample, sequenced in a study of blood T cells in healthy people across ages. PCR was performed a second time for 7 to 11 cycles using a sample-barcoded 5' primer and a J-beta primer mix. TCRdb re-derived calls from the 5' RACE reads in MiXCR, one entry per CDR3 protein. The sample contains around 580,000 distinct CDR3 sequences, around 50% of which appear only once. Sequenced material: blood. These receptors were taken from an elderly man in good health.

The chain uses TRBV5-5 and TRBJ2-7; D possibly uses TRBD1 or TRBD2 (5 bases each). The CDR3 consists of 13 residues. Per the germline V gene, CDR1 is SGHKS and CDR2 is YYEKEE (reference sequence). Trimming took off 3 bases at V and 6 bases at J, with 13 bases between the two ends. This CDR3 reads CASSSRGVGEQYF. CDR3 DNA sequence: TGTGCCAGCAGCTCGCGAGGGGTAGGCGAGCAGTACTTC.

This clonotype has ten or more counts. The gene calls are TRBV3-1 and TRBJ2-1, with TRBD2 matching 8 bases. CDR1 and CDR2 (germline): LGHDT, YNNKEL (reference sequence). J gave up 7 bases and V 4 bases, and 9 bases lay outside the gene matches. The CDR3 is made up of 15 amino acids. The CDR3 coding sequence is TGTGCCAGCAGCCCCCGACCGGGGGGGTTTAATGAGCAGTTCTTC. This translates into CASSPRPGGFNEQFF.

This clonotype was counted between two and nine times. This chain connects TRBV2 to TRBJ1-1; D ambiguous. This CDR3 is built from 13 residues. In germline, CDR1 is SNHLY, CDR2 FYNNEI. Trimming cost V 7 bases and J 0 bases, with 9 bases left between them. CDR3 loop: CASNPEMNTEAFF. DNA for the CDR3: TGTGCCAGCAACCCCGAGATGAACACTGAAGCTTTCTTT. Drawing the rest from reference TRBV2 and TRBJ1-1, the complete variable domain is EPEVTQTPSHQVTQMGQEVILRCVPISNHLYFYWYRQILGQKVEFLVSFYNNEISEKSEIFDDQFSVERPDGSNFTLKIRSTKLEDSAMYFCASNPEMNTEAFFGQGTRLTVV.

The CDR3 protein is CASSVVGGVNTGELFF. The CDR3 coding sequence is TGTGCCAGCAGCGTAGTGGGCGGGGTAAACACCGGGGAGCTGTTTTTT. The V and J genes are TRBV9 and TRBJ2-2; possible D gene TRBD2, 6 bases. Trimming left V 0 bases short and J 2 bases short, with 11 bases between. Germline lookup yields CDR1 SGDLS and CDR2 YYNGEE. The CDR3 loop spans 16 amino acids.

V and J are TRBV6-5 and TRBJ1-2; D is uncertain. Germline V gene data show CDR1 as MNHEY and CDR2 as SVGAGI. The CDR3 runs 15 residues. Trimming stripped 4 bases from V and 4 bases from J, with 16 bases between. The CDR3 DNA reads TGTGCCAGCAGTTCTCAAGGTGGACGTATCTATGGCTACACCTTC. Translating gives CASSSQGGRIYGYTF.

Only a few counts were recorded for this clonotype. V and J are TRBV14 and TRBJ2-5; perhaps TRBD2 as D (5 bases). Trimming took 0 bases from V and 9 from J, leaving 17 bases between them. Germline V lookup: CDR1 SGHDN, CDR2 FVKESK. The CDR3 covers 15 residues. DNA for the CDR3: TGTGCCAGCAGCCAAGAAGGCGAGGGCCGTACGGCCCAGTACTTC. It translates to CASSQEGEGRTAQYF.

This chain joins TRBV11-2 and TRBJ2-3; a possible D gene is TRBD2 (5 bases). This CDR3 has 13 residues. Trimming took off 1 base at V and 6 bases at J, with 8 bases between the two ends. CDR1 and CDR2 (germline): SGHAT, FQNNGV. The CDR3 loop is CASSLGTGDTQYF. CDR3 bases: TGTGCCAGCAGCTTAGGGACGGGGGATACGCAGTATTTT.

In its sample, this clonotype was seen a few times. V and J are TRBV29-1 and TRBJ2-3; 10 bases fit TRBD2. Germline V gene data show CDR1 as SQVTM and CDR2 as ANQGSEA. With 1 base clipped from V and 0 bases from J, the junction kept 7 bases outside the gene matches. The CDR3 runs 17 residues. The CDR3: CSVEGGPTSGSTDTQYF. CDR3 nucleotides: TGCAGCGTTGAAGGGGGCCCGACTAGCGGGAGCACAGATACGCAGTATTTT.

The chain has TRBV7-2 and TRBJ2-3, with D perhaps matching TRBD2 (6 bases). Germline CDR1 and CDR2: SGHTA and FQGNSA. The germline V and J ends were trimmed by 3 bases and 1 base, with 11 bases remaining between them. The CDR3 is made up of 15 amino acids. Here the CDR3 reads CASSLGTRGTDTQYF. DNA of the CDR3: TGTGCCAGCAGCTTGGGGACTCGGGGCACAGATACGCAGTATTTT.

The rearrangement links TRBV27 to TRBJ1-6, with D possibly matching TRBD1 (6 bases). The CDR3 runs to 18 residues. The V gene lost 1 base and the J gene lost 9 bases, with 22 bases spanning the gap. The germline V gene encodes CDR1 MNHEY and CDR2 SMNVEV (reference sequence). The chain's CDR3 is CASSLYPQSKGVGSPLHF. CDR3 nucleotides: TGTGCCAGCAGTTTATACCCCCAGTCAAAGGGGGTTGGTTCACCCCTCCACTTT.

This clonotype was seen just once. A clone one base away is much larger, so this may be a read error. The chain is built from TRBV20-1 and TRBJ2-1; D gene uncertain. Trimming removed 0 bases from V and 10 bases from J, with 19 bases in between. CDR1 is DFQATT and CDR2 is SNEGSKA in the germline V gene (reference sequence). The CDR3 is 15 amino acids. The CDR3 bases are TGCAGTGCTAGAGATCAAGGGCGCCTCTCCTACGAGCAGTTCTTC. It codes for CSARDQGRLSYEQFF.

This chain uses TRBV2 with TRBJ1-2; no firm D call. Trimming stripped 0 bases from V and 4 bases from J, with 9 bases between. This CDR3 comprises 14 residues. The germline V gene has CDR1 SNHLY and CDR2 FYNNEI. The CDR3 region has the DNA TGTGCCAGCAGTGAAGCGCGGACCCTCTATGGCTACACCTTC. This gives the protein CASSEARTLYGYTF.

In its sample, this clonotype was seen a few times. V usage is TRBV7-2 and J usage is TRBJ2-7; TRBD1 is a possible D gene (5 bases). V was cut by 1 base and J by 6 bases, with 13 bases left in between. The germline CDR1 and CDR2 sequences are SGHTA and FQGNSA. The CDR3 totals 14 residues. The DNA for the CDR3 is TGTGCCAGCAGCTTAGAAAGGGGTTATTCCGAGCAGTACTTC. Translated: CASSLERGYSEQYF.

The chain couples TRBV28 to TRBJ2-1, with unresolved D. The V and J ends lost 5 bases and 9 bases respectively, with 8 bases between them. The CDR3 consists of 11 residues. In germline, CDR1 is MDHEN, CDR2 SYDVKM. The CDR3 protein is CASSPGREQFF. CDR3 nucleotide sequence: TGTGCCAGCAGTCCGGGCCGTGAGCAGTTCTTC.

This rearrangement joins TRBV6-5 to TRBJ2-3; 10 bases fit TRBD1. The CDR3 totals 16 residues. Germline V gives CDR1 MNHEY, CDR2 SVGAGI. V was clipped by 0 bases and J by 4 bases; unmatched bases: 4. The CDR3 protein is CASSYSGTGVADTQYF. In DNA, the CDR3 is TGTGCCAGCAGTTACTCCGGGACAGGGGTGGCAGATACGCAGTATTTT.